This entry concerns a single T cell receptor (beta chain). The antigen it recognizes is unknown. The record has no base qualities; no much larger clone is one base away. Taken from cysteine to phenylalanine, the CDR3 has 16 residues. Only the CDR3 portion is preserved as DNA: 48 bases, with reading frame beginning at the first base. Via the germline V gene (reference sequence), CDR1 is LGHDT and CDR2 YNNKEL. Trimming at the junction amounts to 2 bases on V and 4 bases on J, and the germline ends lie 17 bases apart. This sample is part of a study of blood T cell repertoires in COVID-19 (dated by TCRdb to about 2020). Context from the whole study: Samples covering the acute and convalescent phases of COVID-19 were provided by collaborators in the United States, Italy and Spain. The material from the prospective study consisted of cDNA or gDNA derived from T cells, B-cell-depleted T cells, or PBMCs. Deeply sampled blood TCRbeta repertoires from subjects exposed to, actively infected with, or recovered from COVID-19 were included in the dataset. The repertoires were released in a freely available public database intended as a resource for research on the immune response to SARS-CoV-2. Samples came from the ongoing ImmuneRACE study (first 160 participants) plus 1,254 subjects from 6 global collaborators. Nearly every sample came with metadata listing a de-identified subject ID, COVID-19 status, age in years and sex. HLA class I and class II types, where available, came from metadata supplied by the sample provider rather than from assay-based typing. Paper-wide results and their limitations: Clinical and demographic metadata were provided uncurated, with the amount varying by source and participant.

The collaborating institutions used their own protocols to collect whole blood in K2EDTA tubes. For TCRbeta analysis, collaborators shipped samples in one of three forms: frozen whole blood, isolated PBMCs, or DNA extracted from either of those sample types. TCRbeta CDR3 regions were amplified from genomic DNA by means of the immunoSEQ Assay, a bias-controlled multiplex PCR. The original methods were these. The number of nucleated cells in each sample was estimated from the amplification of reference gene primers within the assay. Sequence reads were collapsed and filtered to measure the absolute abundance of every unique TCRbeta CDR3 rearrangement. For each sample, productive Simpson clonality was calculated by taking the square root of Simpson's diversity index across productive rearrangements. This immuneACCESS table, as held by TCRdb, lists in-frame sequences with V and J called but not all clones. Of the missing ones, under half trace to an unresolved V gene in checked studies; the others have no known cause. V, J and clone size derive from that table, while D and trimming were established from the DNA sequence. In all, the sample holds hundreds of thousands of clones, and roughly 84% of those were seen once. The ten largest clones take up about 9.1% of the sample.

This clonotype originated in a human donor in a cohort sampled during active COVID-19. Rearrangement joined TRBV3-1 (or the pseudogene TRBV3-2) to TRBJ2-5, and the D gene may be TRBD2, 6 bases matching. Sequencing was carried out using peripheral blood. The CDR3 reads CASSQSGTPRRETQYF. The DNA sequence is given as TGTGCCAGCAGCCAATCCGGGACTCCCCGACGAGAGACCCAGTACTTC.